This note documents a single TCR beta chain sequence. Trimming pared 6 bases from V and 0 bases from J, leaving 8 bases between. Per the germline V gene, CDR1 is MNHEY and CDR2 is SMNVEV (reference sequence). The CDR3 is 13 amino acids. The data originate from a study of blood T cell repertoires in COVID-19. The overall study: Italy, Spain and the United States were the sources of the convalescent and acute COVID-19 samples.

In the authors' methods: Reference gene primer amplification in the assay estimated nucleated cell counts. Assay used: immunoSEQ multiplex PCR; TCRdb lists only in-frame clones, some missing. Clone size and V and J calls were adopted from that table, with D and trimming inferred from the DNA. The sample lists 290,000 or so clones, around 90% occurring once. The specimen was PBMCs or T cells enriched from blood (not recorded which). V gene TRBV27 combines with J gene TRBJ1-2; D is ambiguous. The source is a woman aged 25 to 39 who had recovered from COVID-19. The CDR3 sequence is CASRNNTNYGYTF. DNA for the CDR3: TGTGCCAGCAGGAACAACACTAACTATGGCTACACCTTC.